This T cell receptor beta chain was documented in a study of blood T cell repertoires in COVID-19. Study summary: The origin of the acute and convalescent COVID-19 samples was the United States, Italy and Spain. In each case, the material was cDNA or gDNA derived from T cells, B-cell-depleted T cells, or PBMCs.

In the authors' workflow: Reference gene primers were amplified, and this amplification served to estimate nucleated cell counts. The protocol was immunoSEQ multiplex PCR, while the TCRdb copy is restricted to in-frame clones and leaves out a portion. The V and J calls and clone size were taken over from that table, and D and trimming were inferred from the DNA. Here the sample spans 130,000 or so clones, approximately 88% being singletons. The CDR3 is made up of 12 amino acids. Germline V gene lookup returns CDR1 GTSNPN and CDR2 SVGIG (reference sequence). V was shortened by 4 bases and J by 3 bases, with 7 bases between the two germline ends.

This clonotype was obtained from a man aged 45-65 years with acute or convalescent COVID-19. The material sequenced was peripheral blood. The rearrangement links TRBV30 to TRBJ1-3, with a weak D call TRBD1 (5 bases). CDR3 region: CAWKTDGNTIYF. The CDR3 nucleotides are TGTGCCTGGAAGACAGATGGAAACACCATATATTTT.